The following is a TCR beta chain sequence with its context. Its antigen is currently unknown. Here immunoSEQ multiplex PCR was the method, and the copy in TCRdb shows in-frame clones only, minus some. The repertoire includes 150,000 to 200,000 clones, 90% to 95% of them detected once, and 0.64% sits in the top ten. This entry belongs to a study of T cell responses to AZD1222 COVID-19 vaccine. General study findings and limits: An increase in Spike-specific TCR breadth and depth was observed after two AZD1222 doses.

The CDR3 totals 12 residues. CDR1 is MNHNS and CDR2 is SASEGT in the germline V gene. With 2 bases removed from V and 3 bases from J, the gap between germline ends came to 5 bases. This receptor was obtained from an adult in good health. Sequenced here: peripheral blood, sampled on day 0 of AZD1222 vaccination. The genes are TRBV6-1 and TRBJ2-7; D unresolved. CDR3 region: CASSEHIYEQYF. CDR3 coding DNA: TGTGCCAGCAGTGAACATATCTACGAGCAGTACTTC.